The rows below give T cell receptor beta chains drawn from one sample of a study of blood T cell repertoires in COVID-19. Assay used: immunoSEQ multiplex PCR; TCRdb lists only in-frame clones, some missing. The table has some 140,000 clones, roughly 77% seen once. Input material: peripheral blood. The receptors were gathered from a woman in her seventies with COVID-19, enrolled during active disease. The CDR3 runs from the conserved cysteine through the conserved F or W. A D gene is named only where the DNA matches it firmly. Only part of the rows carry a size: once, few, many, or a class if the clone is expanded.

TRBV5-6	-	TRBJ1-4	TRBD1	CASSSDRDGKKLFF	TGTGCCAGCAGCTCTGACAGGGACGGTAAAAAACTGTTTTTT
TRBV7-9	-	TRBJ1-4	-	CASNYQGSAGKLFF	TGTGCCAGTAACTACCAGGGGTCCGCTGGAAAACTGTTTTTT
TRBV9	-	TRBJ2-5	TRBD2	CASSVSGGGKETQYF	TGTGCCAGCAGCGTCAGCGGGGGTGGGAAAGAGACCCAGTACTTC
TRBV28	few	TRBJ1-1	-	CASSSFTEAFF	TGTGCCAGCAGTTCCTTTACTGAAGCTTTCTTT
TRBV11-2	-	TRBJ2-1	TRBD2	CASSPSGVAGRFSNEQFF	TGTGCCAGCAGCCCCAGCGGGGTCGCGGGGAGATTCTCCAATGAGCAGTTCTTC
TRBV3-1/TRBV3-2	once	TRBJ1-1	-	CASSQGGGRTEAFF	TGTGCCAGCAGCCAAGGGGGGGGGCGGACTGAAGCTTTCTTT
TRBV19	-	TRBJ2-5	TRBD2	CASSIPHPGGRETQYF	TGTGCCAGTAGTATCCCTCACCCGGGGGGTCGAGAGACCCAGTACTTC
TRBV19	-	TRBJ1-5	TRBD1	CASSTTGGGQPQHF	TGTGCCAGTAGTACTACAGGGGGCGGCCAGCCCCAGCATTTT
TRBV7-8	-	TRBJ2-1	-	CASSLVRNEQFF	TGTGCCAGCAGCTTAGTTAGAAATGAGCAGTTCTTC
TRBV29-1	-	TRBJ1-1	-	CSVGGGMNTEAFF	TGCAGCGTTGGGGGGGGTATGAACACTGAAGCTTTCTTT
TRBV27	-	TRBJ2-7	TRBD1	CASRDRAGEQYF	TGTGCCAGCAGAGACAGGGCCGGGGAGCAGTACTTC